This T cell receptor beta chain emerged from a study of blood T cell repertoires in COVID-19. On the study more broadly: The samples span acute and convalescent COVID-19 from the United States, Italy and Spain. PBMCs, B-cell-depleted T cells, or T cells were the source of the cDNA or gDNA that made up the material.

Authors' methods: Nucleated cell counts were estimated from reference gene primer amplification. TCRdb's table, derived via immunoSEQ multiplex PCR, lists solely in-frame clones and lacks some. V, J and clone size were drawn from that table, and D and trimming were deduced from the DNA. The repertoire consists of about 260,000 clones, with around 82% occurring once and the leading ten covering 7.5% to 9%. This CDR3 contains 13 residues. Germline V gene data show CDR1 as MNHEY and CDR2 as SVGEGT. J gave up 3 bases and V 3 bases, and 1 base lay outside the gene matches. This TCR came from a human donor in a cohort sampled during active COVID-19. The chain has TRBV6-2 or TRBV6-3 and TRBJ2-7, with 8 bases matching TRBD1. Sequencing used peripheral blood. Written as DNA, the CDR3 is TGTGCCAGCAGTTATACAGGGGGCTACGAGCAGTACTTC. Translating gives CASSYTGGYEQYF.